The entry below gives a single TCR beta chain sequence along with its context. These data originate in a study of OX40 agonist ivuxolimab in advanced cancers. Overall study: Dose-escalation patients' cancers were hepatocellular carcinoma, melanoma, renal cell or head and neck cancer.

The data were produced by immunoSEQ multiplex PCR, yet TCRdb's version contains in-frame clones alone and is incomplete. The sample includes roughly 19,000 clones, around four fifths of them seen just once. V lost 6 bases, J lost 4 bases, and 12 bases lay in between. Germline V gene sequence: CDR1 MNHEY, CDR2 SVGAGI. The CDR3 loop spans 14 amino acids. The material was CD4+ or CD8+ T cells sorted from blood, obtained in a trial of the OX40 agonist ivuxolimab. The receptor was isolated from an adult with an advanced solid tumor such as melanoma, head and neck, liver or kidney cancer. V gene TRBV6-5 combines with J gene TRBJ2-2, with D possibly being TRBD1 (6 bases). The CDR3 spells CASSYRDGTGELFF. In nucleotides, the CDR3 is TGTGCCAGCAGCTACAGGGACGGCACCGGGGAGCTGTTTTTT.